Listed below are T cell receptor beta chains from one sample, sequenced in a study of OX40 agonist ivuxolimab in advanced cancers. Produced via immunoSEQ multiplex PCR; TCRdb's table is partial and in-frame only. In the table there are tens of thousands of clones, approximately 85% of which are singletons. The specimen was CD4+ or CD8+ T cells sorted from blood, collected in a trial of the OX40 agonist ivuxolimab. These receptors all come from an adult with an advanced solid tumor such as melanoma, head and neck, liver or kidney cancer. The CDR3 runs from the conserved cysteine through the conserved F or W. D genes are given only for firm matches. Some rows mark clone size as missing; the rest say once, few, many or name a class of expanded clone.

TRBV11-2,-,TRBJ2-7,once,TGTGCCAGCAGCCTCGGACGGACCACCTTGGAATTGGACTTC,CASSLGRTTLELDF
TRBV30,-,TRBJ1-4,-,TGTGCCGCCGGGATCAATAATGAAAAACTGTTTTTT,CAAGINNEKLFF
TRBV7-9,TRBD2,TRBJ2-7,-,TGTGCCAGCAGCCCCGGAATGAAGCGGGGAACCTACGAGCAGTACTTC,CASSPGMKRGTYEQYF
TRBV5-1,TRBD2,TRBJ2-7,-,TGCGCCAGCAGAGTGGAGACTAGCGGGAGTGTCTACGAGCAGTACTTC,CASRVETSGSVYEQYF
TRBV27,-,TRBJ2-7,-,TGTGCCAGCAGTTCCGCCTACGAGCAGTACTTC,CASSSAYEQYF
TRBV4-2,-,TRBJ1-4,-,TGTGCCAGCAGCCAAGAAAGGGCAACTAATGAAAAACTGTTTTTT,CASSQERATNEKLFF
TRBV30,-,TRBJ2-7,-,TGTGCCTGGAGTTCTAACTACGAGCAGTACTTC,CAWSSNYEQYF
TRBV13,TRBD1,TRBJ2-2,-,TGTGCCAGCAGCTTAAGGGGGACAGGGTACACCGGGGAGCTGTTTTTT,CASSLRGTGYTGELFF
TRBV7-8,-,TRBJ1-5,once,TGTGCCAGCAGCCAAAGGAGGGACTGGGGTCAGCCCCAGCATTTT,CASSQRRDWGQPQHF
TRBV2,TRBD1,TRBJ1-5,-,TGTGCCAGCAGTGGTGGGACAGGGGGCAATCAGCCCCAGCATTTT,CASSGGTGGNQPQHF
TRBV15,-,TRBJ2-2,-,TGTGCCACCAGCAGAGATGTGGAGGGCGGGGAGCTGTTTTTT,CATSRDVEGGELFF
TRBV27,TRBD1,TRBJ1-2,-,TGTGCCAGCAGTTCTTCCGGGACAGGGTTGAGTGGCTACACCTTC,CASSSSGTGLSGYTF
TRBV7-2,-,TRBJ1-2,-,TGTGCCAGCAGCCAGAACGGGGGGGCTAACTATGGCTACACCTTC,CASSQNGGANYGYTF
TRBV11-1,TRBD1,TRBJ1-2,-,TGTGCCAGCAGCTTAGAGGGACAGGGCGGTGGAGTCCCAGGCTACACCTTC,CASSLEGQGGGVPGYTF
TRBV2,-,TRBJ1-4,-,TGTGCCAGCTTTGACGCGGGACGTGATGAAAAACTGTTTTTT,CASFDAGRDEKLFF
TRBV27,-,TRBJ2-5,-,TGTGCCAGCAGCGCCGGACAGACTTCGACCCAGTACTTC,CASSAGQTSTQYF
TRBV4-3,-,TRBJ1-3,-,TGCGCCAGCAGCCAAGATATTAGCTCTGGAAACACCATATATTTT,CASSQDISSGNTIYF
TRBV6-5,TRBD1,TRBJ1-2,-,TGTGCCAGCAGTTACGGACAGGGGGTAGGCTACACCTTC,CASSYGQGVGYTF
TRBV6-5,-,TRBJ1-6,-,TGTGCCAGCAGTCTCGGACAGCTTCGGGGTTCACCCCTCCACTTT,CASSLGQLRGSPLHF
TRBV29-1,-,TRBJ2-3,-,TGCAGCGTAACTCAGGGTGTCGGAGATACGCAGTATTTT,CSVTQGVGDTQYF
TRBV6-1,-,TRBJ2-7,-,TGTGCCATCAGTGGGGCAAGGGTCGAGCAGTACTTC,CAISGARVEQYF
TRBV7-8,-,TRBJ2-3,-,TGTGCCAGCAGCTTAGTGTACGGGGGCGTTGGAGAAACAGATACGCAGTATTTT,CASSLVYGGVGETDTQYF
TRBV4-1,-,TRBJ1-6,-,TGCGCCAGCAGCCTAGAGGGCAGGAGCTATAATTCACCCCTCCACTTT,CASSLEGRSYNSPLHF
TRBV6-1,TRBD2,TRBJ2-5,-,TGTGCCAGCAAAACGGGGGAGGGACAAGAGACCCAGTACTTC,CASKTGEGQETQYF
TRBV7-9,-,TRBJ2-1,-,TGTGCCAGCAGCTTAGGACAACAGGGCGTGGGGGAGCAGTTCTTC,CASSLGQQGVGEQFF
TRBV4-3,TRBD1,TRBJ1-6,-,TGCGCCAGCAGCCAGGGGGACAGGGGTAACTCACCCCTCCACTTT,CASSQGDRGNSPLHF
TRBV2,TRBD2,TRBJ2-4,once,TGTGCCGCAAATAGCGGGGGACCACCTGAGGAATTC,CAANSGGPPEEF
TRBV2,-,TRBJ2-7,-,TGTGCCAGCAGGGGGACAAGTAGCTCCTACGAGCAGTACTTC,CASRGTSSSYEQYF
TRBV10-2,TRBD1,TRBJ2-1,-,TGCGCCAGCAGTCCGGGACAGGGTATATGGAATGAGCAGTTCTTC,CASSPGQGIWNEQFF
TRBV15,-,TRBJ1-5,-,TGTGCCACCAGCAGAGGACAGAAAAATCAGCCCCAGCATTTT,CATSRGQKNQPQHF
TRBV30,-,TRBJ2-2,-,TGTGCCTGGAGTAGAAGGGGCGGGGAGCTGTTTTTT,CAWSRRGGELFF
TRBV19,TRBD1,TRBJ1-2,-,TGTGCCAGTACCTCACCCCTCGGGACAGGGTCTAACTATGGCTACACCTTC,CASTSPLGTGSNYGYTF
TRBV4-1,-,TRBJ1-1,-,TGCGCCAGCAGCCAGCGGGGGGACACTGAAGCTTTCTTT,CASSQRGDTEAFF
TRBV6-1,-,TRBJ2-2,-,TGTGCCAGCACCTCCTCCATCCGGGGGACCGGGGAGCTGTTTTTT,CASTSSIRGTGELFF
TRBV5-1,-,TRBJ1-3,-,TGCGCCAGCAGCTTGGAAGGGGACCCGGGAAACACCATATATTTT,CASSLEGDPGNTIYF
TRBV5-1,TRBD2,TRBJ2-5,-,TGCGCCAGCAAAGCGGGGCCGGGCGTCGCGACCCAGTACTTC,CASKAGPGVATQYF
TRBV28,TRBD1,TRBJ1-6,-,TGTGCCAGCAGTTTAACGACAGGGAGCCCGCCACCCCTCCACTTT,CASSLTTGSPPPLHF